The entry that follows covers one T cell receptor beta chain sequence. The source of the sample is a study of blood T cell repertoires in COVID-19. Study overall: The analysed material was cDNA or gDNA that came from T cells, B-cell-depleted T cells, or PBMCs.

In the source study's methods: Amplification of reference gene primers was used by the study to estimate nucleated cell counts. Profiling relied on immunoSEQ multiplex PCR, and the TCRdb table lists in-frame clones only, not all of them. V and J calls and clone size are given by that table; D and trimming were obtained from the DNA. This table has under 300,000 clones, approximately 83% appearing once. Trimming at V came to 2 bases and at J to 1 base, leaving 8 bases not matched to a gene. CDR3 length equals 17 residues. Germline CDR1 MNHEY, CDR2 SVGEGT. The rearrangement joins TRBV6-2 or TRBV6-3 to TRBJ2-1; 7 nucleotides align to TRBD2. This TCR derives from a man younger than 40 who had recovered from COVID-19. Sequencing was done on a sample of peripheral blood. CDR3 residues: CASSYGSSGESYNEQFF. In DNA form, the CDR3 reads TGTGCCAGCAGTTACGGTAGCAGCGGGGAGTCCTACAATGAGCAGTTCTTC.